This TCR beta chain was obtained from a study of shared T cell receptors in the human thymus. This table comes from immunoSEQ multiplex PCR, and its TCRdb copy is limited to in-frame clones, with some not included. There are under 450,000 clones in the sample; 85% to 95% occur only once, and 0.015% to 0.02% lies in the top ten. CDR1 is LGHNT, CDR2 FRNRAP, per germline. The V end lost 3 bases, the J end lost 7 bases, and 6 bases lay between the germline ends. CDR3 length: 11 amino acids. Sequenced material: thymocytes. The TCR sequence derives from a human donor. V is TRBV12-5 and J is TRBJ2-5; D remains ambiguous. CDR3 in DNA: TGTGCTAGTGGTTTACCCTGGACCCAGTACTTC. It specifies CASGLPWTQYF.